The source of this T cell receptor (beta chain) is a study of T cells in Graves' hyperthyroidism and ophthalmopathy. V lost 6 bases and J lost 2; bases outside the gene matches: 5. The CDR3 is made up of 17 amino acids. The germline CDR1 and CDR2 sequences are SNHLY and FYNNEI. RNA transcripts yielded amplified TCR beta CDR3 regions. Researchers ran a first-round RT-PCR on the TCR CDR3 using the HTBI primer set. MiXCR was run by TCRdb on the multiplex PCR reads, yielding one entry per CDR3 protein. This sample yields about 160,000 distinct CDR3 sequences, of which over 8% are seen a single time; roughly a fifth belongs to the top ten. This clonotype was counted many times. These patients, aged 18 to 65, had recently diagnosed hyperthyroidism lasting under 2 months. Patients were excluded because of uncontrolled infection, other autoimmune disease, pregnancy or lactation. Each diagnosis drew on symptoms, thyroxine, TRAb, thyroid ultrasound and orbital computed tomography findings. A sample of blood taken at first hyperthyroidism diagnosis preceded any ophthalmopathy symptoms.

The clonotype was recovered from a woman aged 18-29 years with Graves' hyperthyroidism that later progressed to Graves' ophthalmopathy. The chain combines TRBV2 with TRBJ2-1; TRBD2 matches at 15 bases. The sequenced sample was blood. The CDR3 coding sequence is TGTGCCAGCAGCCGTCGGACTAGCGGGGGGGCCTACAATGAGCAGTTCTTC. Translated, it gives CASSRRTSGGAYNEQFF. Based on the CDR3 plus reference TRBV2 and TRBJ2-1, the full variable domain is EPEVTQTPSHQVTQMGQEVILRCVPISNHLYFYWYRQILGQKVEFLVSFYNNEISEKSEIFDDQFSVERPDGSNFTLKIRSTKLEDSAMYFCASSRRTSGGAYNEQFFGPGTRLTVL.